The TCR beta chain described here comes from a study of early T cells in non-severe SARS-CoV-2 infection (dated by TCRdb to the early 2020s). Looking at the study overall: Because TCR sequencing was done on bulk RNA from unsorted whole blood, the alpha and beta chains could not be paired.

Overall study results and their limits: VDJdb matching was skewed toward anti-spike CD8 responses and likely underestimated virus-specific expansions, missing private and CD4 specificities.

The receptor library was made with 5' RACE. The reads were generated on a NextSeq 500. To correct for sequencing error and PCR bias, the TCR library protocol tagged individual cDNA molecules with unique molecular identifiers. Both TCR alpha and beta chains were sequenced, and tight co-correlation was observed between alpha and beta sequence abundances in each sample. In the paper's pipeline: Decombinator V4 was used to perform V gene, J gene and CDR3 annotation of TCR sequences. Expanded TCRs were defined as changing significantly between any two time points under a Poisson model with p below 0.0001. Abundances of TCRs were expressed as counts per million after normalisation to the total number of TCRs sequenced in each sample. TRAV1-2 paired with TRAJ12, TRAJ20 or TRAJ33 defined MAIT TCRs, while TRAV10 paired with TRAJ18 defined iNKT TCRs. VDJdb, accessed 1 November 2021, was searched for CMV, EBV and SARS-CoV-2 annotated TCRs, excluding TCRs annotated for multiple antigens. Starting from the raw public reads, TCRdb applied fastp trimming at Q25, assembled clones with MiXCR and retained in-frame beta chains. Each entry is one CDR3 protein sequence, shown with its most common DNA and genes. For this entry, the V and J calls and clone size follow TCRdb and not the study's own pipeline. This sample holds tens of thousands of distinct CDR3 sequences; approximately 12% were observed only once. The ten largest clones capture roughly 4.5% of the sample.

Taken from the germline V gene (reference sequence), the CDR1 and CDR2 loops are GTSNPN and SVGIG. The CDR3, from cysteine to phenylalanine, totals 15 residues. Only the CDR3 DNA is retained, 45 bases long and in frame from the first base. Relative to germline, V is 0 bases shorter and J is 4 bases shorter, with 13 bases between their ends. Set within a cohort of healthcare workers in London, UK, this nested case-control study involved weekly PCR testing of nasopharyngeal swabs along with blood sampling. Healthcare workers were enrolled in the week of the UK lockdown, from 23 to 31 March 2020, and were followed every week for up to about 16 weeks. At least ten counts were recorded for this clonotype. It lacks a known antigen. Base qualities were left out, and no much larger clone turns up one base away.

Recombination joined TRBV30 with TRBJ2-1; tentative D gene TRBD1, with 5 bases matching. The sample consisted of whole blood. The receptor was derived from an adult who was a healthcare worker with PCR-confirmed SARS-CoV-2 infection or an uninfected control (not recorded which). The DNA reads as follows: TGTGCCTGGAGTGTTGGGCAGGGAAGGTACAATGAGCAGTTCTTC. Translated, this gives CAWSVGQGRYNEQFF.